This T cell receptor beta chain was identified in a study of control samples from healthy donors and cancer patients. Libraries were prepared by immunoSEQ multiplex PCR; TCRdb keeps only in-frame clonotypes and omits some of them. The sample shows 63,000 or so clones, under 90% of them seen only once. Germline loops: CDR1 SGHRS, CDR2 YFSETQ. The CDR3 is made up of 16 amino acids. Trimming removed 5 bases at V and 0 bases at J, with 16 bases between. Sequencing was performed on blood. This receptor was identified in a middle-aged man in good health. J is TRBJ2-3 and V is TRBV5-1; D unresolved. This chain's CDR3 is CASRKHDSSSTDTQYF. The CDR3 nucleotides read TGCGCCAGCAGAAAACACGACTCTTCTAGCACAGATACGCAGTATTTT.